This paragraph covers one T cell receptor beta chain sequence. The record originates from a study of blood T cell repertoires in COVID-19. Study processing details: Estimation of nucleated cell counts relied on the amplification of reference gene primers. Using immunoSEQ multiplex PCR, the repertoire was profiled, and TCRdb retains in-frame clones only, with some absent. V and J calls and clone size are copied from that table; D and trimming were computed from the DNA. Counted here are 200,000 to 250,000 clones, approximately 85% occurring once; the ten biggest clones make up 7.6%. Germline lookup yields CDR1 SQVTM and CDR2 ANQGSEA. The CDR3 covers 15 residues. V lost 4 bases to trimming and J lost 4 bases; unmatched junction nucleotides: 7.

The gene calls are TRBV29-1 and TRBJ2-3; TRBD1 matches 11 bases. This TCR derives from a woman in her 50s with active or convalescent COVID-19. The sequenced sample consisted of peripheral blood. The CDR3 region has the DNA TGCAGCGTTGTGGGGGGACAGGGGGAACCAGATACGCAGTATTTT. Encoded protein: CSVVGGQGEPDTQYF.